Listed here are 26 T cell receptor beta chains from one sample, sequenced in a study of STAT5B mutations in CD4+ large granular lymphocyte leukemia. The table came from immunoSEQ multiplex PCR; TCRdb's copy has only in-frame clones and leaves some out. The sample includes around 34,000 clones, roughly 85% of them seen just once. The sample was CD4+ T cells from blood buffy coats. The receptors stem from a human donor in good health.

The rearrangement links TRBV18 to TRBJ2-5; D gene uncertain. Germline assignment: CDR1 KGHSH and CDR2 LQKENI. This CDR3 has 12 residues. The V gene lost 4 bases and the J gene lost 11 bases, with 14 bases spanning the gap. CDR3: CASSLGPQEQYF. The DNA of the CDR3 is TGTGCCAGCTCACTAGGCCCCCAGGAACAGTACTTC.

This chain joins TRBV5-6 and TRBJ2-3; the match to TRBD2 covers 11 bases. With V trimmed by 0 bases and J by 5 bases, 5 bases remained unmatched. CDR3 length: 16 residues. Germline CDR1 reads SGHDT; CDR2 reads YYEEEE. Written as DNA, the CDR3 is TGTGCCAGCAGCTTGGCACTAGCGGGAGCCATAGATACGCAGTATTTT. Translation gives CASSLALAGAIDTQYF.

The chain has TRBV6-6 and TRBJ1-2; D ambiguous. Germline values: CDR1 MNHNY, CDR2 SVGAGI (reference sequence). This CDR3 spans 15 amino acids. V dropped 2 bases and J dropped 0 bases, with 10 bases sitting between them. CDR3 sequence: CASSYSLFSNYGYTF. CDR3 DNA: TGTGCCAGCAGTTACAGCCTCTTCTCTAACTATGGCTACACCTTC.

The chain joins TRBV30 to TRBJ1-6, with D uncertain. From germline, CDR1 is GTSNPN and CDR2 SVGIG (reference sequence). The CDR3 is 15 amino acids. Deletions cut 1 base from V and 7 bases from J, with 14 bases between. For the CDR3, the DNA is TGTGCCTGGAGTGGAGGAAAGGGAGGAAATTCACCCCTCCACTTT. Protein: CAWSGGKGGNSPLHF.

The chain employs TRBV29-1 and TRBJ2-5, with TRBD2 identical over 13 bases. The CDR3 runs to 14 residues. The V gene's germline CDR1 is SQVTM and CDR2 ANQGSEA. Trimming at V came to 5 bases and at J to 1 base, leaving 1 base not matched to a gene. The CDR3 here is CSVRLAGGQETQYF. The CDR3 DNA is TGCAGCGTTCGACTAGCGGGGGGCCAAGAGACCCAGTACTTC.

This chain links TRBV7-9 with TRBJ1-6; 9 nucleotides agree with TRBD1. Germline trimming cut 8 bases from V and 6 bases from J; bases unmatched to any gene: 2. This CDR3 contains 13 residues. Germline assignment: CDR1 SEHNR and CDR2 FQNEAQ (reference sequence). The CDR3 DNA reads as TGTGCCAGCGACAGGGGGGCTAATTCACCCCTCCACTTT. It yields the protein CASDRGANSPLHF.

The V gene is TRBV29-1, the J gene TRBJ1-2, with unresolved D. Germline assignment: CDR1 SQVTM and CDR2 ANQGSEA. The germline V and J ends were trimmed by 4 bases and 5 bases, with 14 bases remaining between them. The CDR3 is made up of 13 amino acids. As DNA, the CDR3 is TGCAGCGTTGTGGTGGGCCAAACTTATGGCTACACCTTC. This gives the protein CSVVVGQTYGYTF.

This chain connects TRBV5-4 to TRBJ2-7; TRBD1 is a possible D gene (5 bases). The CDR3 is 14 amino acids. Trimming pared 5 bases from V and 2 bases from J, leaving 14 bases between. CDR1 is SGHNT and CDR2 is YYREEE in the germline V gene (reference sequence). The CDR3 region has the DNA TGTGCCAGCAGTCCCAGACAGTTGACCTACGAGCAGTACTTC. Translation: CASSPRQLTYEQYF.

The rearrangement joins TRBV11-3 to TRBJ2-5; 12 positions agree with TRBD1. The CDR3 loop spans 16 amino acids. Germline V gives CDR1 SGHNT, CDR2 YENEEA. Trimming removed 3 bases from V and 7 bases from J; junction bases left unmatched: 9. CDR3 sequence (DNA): TGTGCCAGCAGCTTTAGGGACAGGGGGCTCCGCATGACCCAGTACTTC. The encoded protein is CASSFRDRGLRMTQYF.

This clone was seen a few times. The CDR3 sequence is CAWSEQGASPLHF. As DNA, the CDR3 is TGTGCCTGGAGTGAACAGGGGGCCTCACCCCTCCACTTT. The chain links TRBV30 to TRBJ1-6, with TRBD1 identical over 9 bases. The CDR3 sequence is 13 residues long. V trimming: 1 base; J trimming: 10 bases; junction bases outside the gene matches: 2. Germline V gene data show CDR1 as GTSNPN and CDR2 as SVGIG (reference sequence). The whole variable domain, remainder taken from reference TRBV30 and TRBJ1-6, is SQTIHQWPATLVQPVGSPLSLECTVEGTSNPNLYWYRQAAGRGLQLLFYSVGIGQISSEVPQNLSASRPQDRQFILSSKKLLLSDSGFYLCAWSEQGASPLHFGNGTRLTVT.

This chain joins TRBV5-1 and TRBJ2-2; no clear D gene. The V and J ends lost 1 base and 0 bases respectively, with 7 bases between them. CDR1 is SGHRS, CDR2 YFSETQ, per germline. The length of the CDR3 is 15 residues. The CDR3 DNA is TGCGCCAGCAGCTTGCGTCAGGCGAACACCGGGGAGCTGTTTTTT. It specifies CASSLRQANTGELFF.

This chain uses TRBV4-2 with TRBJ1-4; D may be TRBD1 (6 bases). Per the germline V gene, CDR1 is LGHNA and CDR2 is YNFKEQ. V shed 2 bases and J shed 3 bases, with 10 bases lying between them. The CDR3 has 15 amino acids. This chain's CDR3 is CASSQPQGSNEKLFF. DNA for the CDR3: TGTGCCAGCAGCCAACCACAGGGTTCTAATGAAAAACTGTTTTTT.

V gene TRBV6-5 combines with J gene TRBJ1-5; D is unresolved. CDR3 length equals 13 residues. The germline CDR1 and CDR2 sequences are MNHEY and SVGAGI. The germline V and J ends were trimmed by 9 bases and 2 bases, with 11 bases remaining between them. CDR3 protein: CASQNGGNQPQHF. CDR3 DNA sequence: TGTGCCAGTCAGAACGGTGGCAATCAGCCCCAGCATTTT.

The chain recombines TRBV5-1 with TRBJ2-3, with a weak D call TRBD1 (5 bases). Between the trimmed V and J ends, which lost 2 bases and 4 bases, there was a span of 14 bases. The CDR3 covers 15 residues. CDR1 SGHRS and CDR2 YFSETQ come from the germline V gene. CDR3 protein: CASSFSGRLADTQYF. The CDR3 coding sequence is TGCGCCAGCAGCTTTTCAGGGCGTCTCGCAGATACGCAGTATTTT.

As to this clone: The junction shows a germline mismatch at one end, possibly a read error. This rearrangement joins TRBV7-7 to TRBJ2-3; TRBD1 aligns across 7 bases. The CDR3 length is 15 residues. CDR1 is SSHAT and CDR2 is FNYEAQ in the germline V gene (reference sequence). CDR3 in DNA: TGTGCTAGCAGCTTAGGACAGGCGAGCACAGATACGCAGTATTTT. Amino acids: CASSLGQASTDTQYF.

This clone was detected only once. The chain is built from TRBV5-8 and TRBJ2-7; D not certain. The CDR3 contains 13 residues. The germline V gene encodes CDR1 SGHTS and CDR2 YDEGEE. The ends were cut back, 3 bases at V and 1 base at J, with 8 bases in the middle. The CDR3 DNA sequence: TGTGCCAGCAGCTCGGACGTATCCTACGAGCAGTACTTC. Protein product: CASSSDVSYEQYF. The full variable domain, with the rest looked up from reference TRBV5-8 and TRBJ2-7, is EAGVTQSPTHLIKTRGQQATLRCSPISGHTSVYWYQQALGLGLQFLLWYDEGEERNRGNFPPRFSGRQFPNYSSELNVNALELEDSALYLCASSSDVSYEQYFGPGTRLTVT.

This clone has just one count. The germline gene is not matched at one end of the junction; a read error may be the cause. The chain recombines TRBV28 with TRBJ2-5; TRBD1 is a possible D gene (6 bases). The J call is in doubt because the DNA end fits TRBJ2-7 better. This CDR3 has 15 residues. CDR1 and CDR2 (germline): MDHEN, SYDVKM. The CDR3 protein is CASGFDRSTAYEQYF. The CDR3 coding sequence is TGTGCCAGCGGTTTTGACAGGTCCACCGCCTACGAGCAGTACTTC.

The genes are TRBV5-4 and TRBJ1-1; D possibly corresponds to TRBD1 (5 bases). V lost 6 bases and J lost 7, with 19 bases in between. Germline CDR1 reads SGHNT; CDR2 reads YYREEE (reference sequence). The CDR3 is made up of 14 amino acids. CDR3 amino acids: CASTARGGDHEAFF. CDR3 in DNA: TGTGCCAGCACCGCCCGGGGGGGAGACCATGAAGCTTTCTTT.

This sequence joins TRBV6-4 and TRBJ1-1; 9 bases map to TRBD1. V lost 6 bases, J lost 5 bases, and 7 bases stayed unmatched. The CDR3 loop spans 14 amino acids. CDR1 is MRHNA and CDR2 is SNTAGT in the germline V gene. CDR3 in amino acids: CASSPRTGVTEAFF. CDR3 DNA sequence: TGTGCCAGCAGCCCGCGGACAGGGGTGACTGAAGCTTTCTTT.

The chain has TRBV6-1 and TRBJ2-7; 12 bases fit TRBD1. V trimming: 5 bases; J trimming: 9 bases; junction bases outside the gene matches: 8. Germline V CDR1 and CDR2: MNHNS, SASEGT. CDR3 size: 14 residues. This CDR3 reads CASSRGQGADGQYF. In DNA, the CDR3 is TGTGCCAGCAGTAGGGGACAGGGGGCGGACGGGCAGTACTTC.

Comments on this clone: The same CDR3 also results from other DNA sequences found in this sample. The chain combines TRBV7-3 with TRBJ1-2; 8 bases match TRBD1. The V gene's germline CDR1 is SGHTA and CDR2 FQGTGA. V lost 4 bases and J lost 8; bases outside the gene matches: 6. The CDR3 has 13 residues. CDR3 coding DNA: TGTGCCAGCAGCTACGGACAGGGAGGCGGCTACACCTTC. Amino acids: CASSYGQGGGYTF.

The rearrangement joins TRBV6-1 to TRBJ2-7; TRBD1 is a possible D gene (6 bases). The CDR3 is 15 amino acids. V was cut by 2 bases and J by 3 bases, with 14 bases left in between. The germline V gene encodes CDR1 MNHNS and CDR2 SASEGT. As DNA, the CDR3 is TGTGCCAGCAGTGAACAGGGGACGCGCCTCTACGAGCAGTACTTC. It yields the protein CASSEQGTRLYEQYF.

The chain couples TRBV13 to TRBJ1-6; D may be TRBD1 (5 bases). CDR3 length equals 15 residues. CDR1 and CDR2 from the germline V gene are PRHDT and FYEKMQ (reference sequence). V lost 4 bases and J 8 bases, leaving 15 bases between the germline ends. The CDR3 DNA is TGTGCCAGCAGCTCGTCCGGGACTCCTTATTCACCCCTCCACTTT. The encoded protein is CASSSSGTPYSPLHF.

This CDR3 is CAWSGGDNEKLFF. The DNA for the CDR3 is TGTGCCTGGAGTGGTGGGGATAATGAAAAACTGTTTTTT. The V call is TRBV30, the J call TRBJ1-4, with D hard to call. The CDR3 is 13 amino acids. V lost 1 base, J lost 4 bases, and 7 bases lay in between. Per the germline V gene, CDR1 is GTSNPN and CDR2 is SVGIG (reference sequence).

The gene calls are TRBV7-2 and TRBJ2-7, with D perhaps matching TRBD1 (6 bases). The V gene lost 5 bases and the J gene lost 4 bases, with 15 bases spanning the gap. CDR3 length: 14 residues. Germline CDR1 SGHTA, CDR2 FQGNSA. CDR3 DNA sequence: TGTGCCAGCAGCCGACCGGGACAAGGTTACGAGCAGTACTTC. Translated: CASSRPGQGYEQYF.

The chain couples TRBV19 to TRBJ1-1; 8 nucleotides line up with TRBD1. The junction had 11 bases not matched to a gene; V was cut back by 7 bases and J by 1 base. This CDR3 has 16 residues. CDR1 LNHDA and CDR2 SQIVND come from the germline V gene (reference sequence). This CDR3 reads CASKKGQGARNTEAFF. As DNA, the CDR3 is TGTGCCAGTAAAAAAGGGCAGGGGGCGCGGAACACTGAAGCTTTCTTT.